Below are 31 T cell receptor beta chains sequenced from a single sample in a study of T cell responses to AZD1222 COVID-19 vaccine. The data were produced by immunoSEQ multiplex PCR, yet TCRdb's version contains in-frame clones alone and is incomplete. Found here are about 85,000 clones, roughly nine tenths of them singletons; the top ten hold approximately 7%. Sequenced material: peripheral blood, taken on day 0 of AZD1222 vaccination. The receptors originated from an adult in good health.

The J gene is TRBJ1-2, the V gene TRBV25-1; D is possibly TRBD1 (5 bases). V shed 2 bases and J shed 4 bases, with 8 bases lying between them. The CDR3 sequence is 13 residues long. In germline, CDR1 is MGHDK, CDR2 SYGVNS. The CDR3 here is CASSETGSYGYTF. As DNA, the CDR3 is TGTGCCAGCAGTGAAACAGGCAGCTATGGCTACACCTTC.

In its sample, this clone was seen once. The chain links TRBV6-2 or TRBV6-3 to TRBJ2-3; 8 bases align to TRBD2. The CDR3 is made up of 14 amino acids. V dropped 5 bases and J dropped 4; count of bases not matched to a gene: 5. From germline, CDR1 is MNHEY and CDR2 SVGEGT. The CDR3: CASSPGLVSDTQYF. The DNA for the CDR3 is TGTGCCAGCAGTCCGGGACTAGTATCAGATACGCAGTATTTT.

This clone was seen once. V usage is TRBV5-1 and J usage is TRBJ2-7; 7 nucleotides align to TRBD1. CDR3 length: 14 amino acids. V was clipped by 4 bases and J by 0 bases; unmatched bases: 4. Germline lookup yields CDR1 SGHRS and CDR2 YFSETQ. CDR3 in amino acids: CASSQQGSSYEQYF. CDR3 sequence (DNA): TGCGCCAGCAGCCAACAGGGGTCCTCCTACGAGCAGTACTTC. Looking up the rest from reference TRBV5-1 and TRBJ2-7 gives the full variable domain: KAGVTQTPRYLIKTRGQQVTLSCSPISGHRSVSWYQQTPGQGLQFLFEYFSETQRNKGNFPGRFSGRQFSNSRSEMNVSTLELGDSALYLCASSQQGSSYEQYFGPGTRLTVT.

The chain couples TRBV3-1 (or the pseudogene TRBV3-2) to TRBJ1-5; the match to TRBD1 covers 7 bases. V trimming: 4 bases; J trimming: 3 bases; junction bases outside the gene matches: 6. The CDR3 runs to 15 residues. Per the germline V gene, CDR1 is LGHDT and CDR2 is YNNKEL (reference sequence). The CDR3 coding sequence is TGTGCCAGCAGCCCCATGACAGGGATCAATCAGCCCCAGCATTTT. This codes for CASSPMTGINQPQHF.

This clone was picked up a small number of times. This chain uses TRBV11-3 with TRBJ2-3, with 11 bases identical to TRBD2. Germline-derived CDR1 and CDR2 are SGHNT and YENEEA. This CDR3 is 16 amino acids long. The junction had 6 bases not matched to a gene; V was cut back by 5 bases and J by 2 bases. CDR3 in DNA: TGTGCCAGCAGCCCGGGACTAGCGGAGCACACAGATACGCAGTATTTT. Translated, it gives CASSPGLAEHTDTQYF.

The chain combines TRBV7-2 with TRBJ2-7, with D possibly being TRBD2 (6 bases). V lost 5 bases, J lost 0 bases, and 14 bases lay in between. The CDR3 is 15 residues long. Germline V CDR1 and CDR2: SGHTA, FQGNSA. The CDR3 DNA is TGTGCCAGCAGCCCAGGCTACGGGGGCTCCTACGAGCAGTACTTC. Encoded protein: CASSPGYGGSYEQYF. Complete variable domain (other parts from reference TRBV7-2 and TRBJ2-7): GAGVSQSPSNKVTEKGKDVELRCDPISGHTALYWYRQSLGQGLEFLIYFQGNSAPDKSGLPSDRFSAERTGGSVSTLTIQRTQQEDSAVYLCASSPGYGGSYEQYFGPGTRLTVT.

The chain links TRBV7-3 to TRBJ2-1; 7 nucleotides match TRBD2. Per the germline V gene, CDR1 is SGHTA and CDR2 is FQGTGA. The CDR3 loop spans 14 amino acids. Unmatched junction bases numbered 4, after V lost 2 bases and J lost 6 bases. Written as DNA, the CDR3 is TGTGCCAGCAGCTTATCCTCTAGCGGCAATGAGCAGTTCTTC. This translates into CASSLSSSGNEQFF.

V gene TRBV6-5 combines with J gene TRBJ2-7, with D perhaps matching TRBD1 or TRBD2 (5 bases each). CDR3 length equals 14 residues. Germline values: CDR1 MNHEY, CDR2 SVGAGI. V was trimmed by 5 bases and J by 1 base, leaving 12 bases between them. CDR3 in amino acids: CASSRGLLSYEQYF. CDR3 coding DNA: TGTGCCAGCAGTCGGGGCCTTCTGTCCTACGAGCAGTACTTC.

CDR3 nucleotide sequence: TGTGCCAGCAGGATCAGTCTAGCGGGTAACAATGAGCAGTTCTTC. Amino acids: CASRISLAGNNEQFF. The V call is TRBV2, the J call TRBJ2-1; 8 nucleotides align to TRBD2. The germline V gene has CDR1 SNHLY and CDR2 FYNNEI. The junction had 9 bases not matched to a gene; V was cut back by 6 bases and J by 5 bases. This CDR3 has 15 residues.

The chain links TRBV28 to TRBJ1-2; the D is unclear. The CDR3 covers 22 residues. Germline assignment: CDR1 MDHEN and CDR2 SYDVKM. The V gene lost 0 bases and the J gene lost 2 bases, with 31 bases spanning the gap. The CDR3 sequence is CASSLWVGGVIVNQDVNYGYTF. The CDR3 DNA sequence: TGTGCCAGCAGTTTATGGGTTGGAGGCGTCATCGTCAACCAAGACGTCAACTATGGCTACACCTTC.

V and J are TRBV20-1 and TRBJ2-7; D is undetermined. CDR3 length: 14 amino acids. CDR1 is DFQATT and CDR2 is SNEGSKA in the germline V gene (reference sequence). V lost 3 bases, J lost 7 bases, and 19 bases lay in between. The CDR3 nucleotides are TGCAGTGCTAGTGATGGACCCCGGGTGGAAGAGCAGTACTTC. Protein: CSASDGPRVEEQYF.

This sequence joins TRBV6-5 and TRBJ1-6; tentative D call: TRBD1 (6 bases). Trimming pared 5 bases from V and 10 bases from J, leaving 9 bases between. Germline V gives CDR1 MNHEY, CDR2 SVGAGI. The CDR3 spans 12 residues. For the CDR3, the DNA is TGTGCCAGCAGTCCCACAGGGTCACCCCTCCACTTT. Its translation is CASSPTGSPLHF.

The rearrangement links TRBV6-1 to TRBJ1-1; D remains unclear. Germline V gene sequence: CDR1 MNHNS, CDR2 SASEGT. V lost 5 bases and J 0 bases, leaving 10 bases between the germline ends. The CDR3 runs to 14 residues. The CDR3 DNA reads TGTGCCAGCAGTTATTCGCAGATGAACACTGAAGCTTTCTTT. Protein sequence: CASSYSQMNTEAFF.

The V and J genes are TRBV18 and TRBJ2-7, with 7 nucleotides matching TRBD2. The trim removed 11 bases at V and 7 bases at J, leaving 14 bases unmatched. CDR1 is KGHSH, CDR2 LQKENI, per germline. This CDR3 has 13 amino acids. CDR3 DNA: TGTGCCTCCTCCCGGGGCGGGGGAGGGGAGCAGTACTTC. Residues: CASSRGGGGEQYF.

The V call is TRBV24-1, the J call TRBJ1-1; TRBD1 aligns across 7 bases. This CDR3 spans 14 amino acids. The junction had 7 bases not matched to a gene; V was cut back by 7 bases and J by 3 bases. Germline assignment: CDR1 KGHDR and CDR2 SFDVKD. CDR3 amino acids: CATRKGALDTEAFF. Here the CDR3 DNA reads TGTGCCACCAGGAAGGGGGCGTTGGACACTGAAGCTTTCTTT.

The rearrangement links TRBV28 to TRBJ1-4; D remains ambiguous. The CDR3 runs to 15 residues. Germline V gives CDR1 MDHEN, CDR2 SYDVKM. The ends were cut back, 5 bases at V and 10 bases at J, with 20 bases in the middle. CDR3 nucleotide sequence: TGTGCCAGCAGTCCATCGACCGTGGGAGTTGGAAAACTGTTTTTT. Residues: CASSPSTVGVGKLFF.

The rearrangement uses TRBV5-1 and TRBJ2-7; 9 nucleotides agree with TRBD1. Trimming cost V 4 bases and J 1 base; bases outside gene matches: 3. CDR1 is SGHRS and CDR2 is YFSETQ in the germline V gene. This CDR3 is built from 14 residues. As DNA, the CDR3 is TGCGCCAGCAGCCCTGGGACAGGGTCCTACGAGCAGTACTTC. Amino acids: CASSPGTGSYEQYF.

This clone occurred a few times. The junction departs from germline at one end; a sequencing error may be responsible. The chain combines TRBV5-1 with TRBJ2-3, with TRBD2 identical over 11 bases. The CDR3 is 20 residues long. The germline V gene has CDR1 SGHRS and CDR2 YFSETQ. CDR3 amino acids: CASSLRPALAGDQGTNTQYF. The CDR3 nucleotides are TGCGCCAGCAGCCTCAGGCCGGCACTAGCGGGAGATCAGGGCACAAATACGCAGTATTTT.

The chain has TRBV28 and TRBJ2-3; D may be TRBD2 (6 bases). The CDR3 consists of 12 residues. Germline lookup yields CDR1 MDHEN and CDR2 SYDVKM. CDR3 nucleotide sequence: TGTGCTGCACGCGGGGGCACAGATACGCAGTATTTT. This gives the protein CAARGGTDTQYF. Together with reference TRBV28 and TRBJ2-3, the CDR3 gives the full variable domain: DVKVTQSSRYLVKRTGEKVFLECVQDMDHENMFWYRQDPGLGLRLIYFSYDVKMKEKGDIPEGYSVSREKKERFSLILESASTNQTSMYLCAARGGTDTQYFGPGTRLTVL.

The rearrangement joins TRBV27 to TRBJ1-5, with D perhaps matching TRBD1 (5 bases). V was pared by 2 bases and J by 2 bases, with 7 bases between. The CDR3 length is 14 residues. Germline V gene sequence: CDR1 MNHEY, CDR2 SMNVEV (reference sequence). This chain's CDR3 is CASSLQGGNQPQHF. The DNA of the CDR3 is TGTGCCAGCAGTTTACAAGGGGGCAATCAGCCCCAGCATTTT.

The chain employs TRBV6-4 and TRBJ1-2; 8 bases map to TRBD1. V dropped 2 bases and J dropped 7; count of bases not matched to a gene: 9. CDR3 length equals 15 residues. In germline, CDR1 is MRHNA, CDR2 SNTAGT. In DNA form, the CDR3 reads TGTGCCAGCAGTGACCAGGCAGGGGGCAGGAGTGGCTACACCTTC. Its protein is CASSDQAGGRSGYTF.

The chain combines TRBV7-2 with TRBJ2-1, with 7 nucleotides matching TRBD2. The V gene end was trimmed by 8 bases and the J gene end by 6 bases; junction bases not matched to a gene: 13. Germline values: CDR1 SGHTA, CDR2 FQGNSA. CDR3 length: 15 amino acids. The CDR3 sequence is CASGEASGRPNEQFF. CDR3 DNA: TGTGCCAGCGGTGAGGCTAGCGGTCGTCCCAATGAGCAGTTCTTC.

The genes are TRBV24-1 and TRBJ2-1, with 9 bases fitting TRBD1. The germline V gene encodes CDR1 KGHDR and CDR2 SFDVKD. This CDR3 is built from 15 residues. V lost 2 bases and J lost 5; bases outside the gene matches: 3. CDR3 coding DNA: TGTGCCACCAGTGATTGGGGACAGGGTAACAATGAGCAGTTCTTC. Amino acids: CATSDWGQGNNEQFF.

CDR3 sequence reads: CASRRGSGHHTDTQYF. In nucleotides, the CDR3 is TGTGCCAGCAGAAGAGGGTCAGGGCACCACACAGATACGCAGTATTTT. The chain uses TRBV21-1 and TRBJ2-3. TRBV21-1 is a pseudogene. This CDR3 is 16 amino acids long.

CDR3 bases: TGTGCCAGCAGTGACGGGACGGAGAACACTGAAGCTTTCTTT. It encodes CASSDGTENTEAFF. The rearrangement links TRBV6-4 to TRBJ1-1, with a possible D match to TRBD1 (5 bases). The V end was cut by 2 bases, the J end by 1 base, with 8 bases between. CDR1 is MRHNA and CDR2 is SNTAGT in the germline V gene. CDR3 size: 14 residues.

This rearrangement joins TRBV6-5 to TRBJ2-7, with TRBD1 matching 10 bases. V was pared by 7 bases and J by 3 bases, with 9 bases of the junction left unmatched. CDR3 length equals 15 residues. Per the germline V gene, CDR1 is MNHEY and CDR2 is SVGAGI. The CDR3 is CASNKGQGGFYEQYF. CDR3 in DNA: TGTGCCAGCAACAAAGGACAGGGGGGTTTCTACGAGCAGTACTTC.

The V and J genes are TRBV30 and TRBJ2-1; 9 nucleotides agree with TRBD2. CDR1 GTSNPN and CDR2 SVGIG come from the germline V gene (reference sequence). J lost 8 bases, V lost 0 bases, and 8 bases had no gene match. The CDR3 consists of 15 residues. The CDR3 bases are TGTGCCTGGAGTGTGGCTAGCGGGGCCAGCGATGAGCAGTTCTTC. It yields the protein CAWSVASGASDEQFF.

V is TRBV4-2 and J is TRBJ2-1; D gene ambiguous. CDR1 is LGHNA, CDR2 YNFKEQ, per germline. The CDR3 is 15 residues long. V was clipped by 0 bases and J by 6 bases, with 12 bases between them. CDR3: CASSQEPSLVNEQFF. In nucleotides, the CDR3 is TGTGCCAGCAGCCAAGAACCGTCGCTAGTCAATGAGCAGTTCTTC.

This chain links TRBV5-6 with TRBJ1-5; D gene unclear. The CDR3 sequence is 14 residues long. V was shortened by 1 base and J by 6 bases, with 11 bases between the two germline ends. CDR1 and CDR2 from the germline V gene are SGHDT and YYEEEE. The CDR3 here is CASSLNSAGQPQHF. For the CDR3, the DNA is TGTGCCAGCAGCTTGAACAGTGCCGGTCAGCCCCAGCATTTT.

The V gene is TRBV24-1, the J gene TRBJ1-2; maybe TRBD1 (5 bases). CDR1 and CDR2 from the germline V gene are KGHDR and SFDVKD. V was clipped by 5 bases and J by 8 bases, with 14 bases between them. The CDR3 covers 13 residues. The CDR3 sequence is CATSGLGGLGYTF. The CDR3 bases are TGTGCCACCAGTGGCCTGGGGGGTTTGGGCTACACCTTC.

The chain recombines TRBV4-2 with TRBJ2-7; 8 nucleotides align to TRBD1. The length of the CDR3 is 15 residues. The germline V gene encodes CDR1 LGHNA and CDR2 YNFKEQ. J lost 3 bases, V lost 1 base, and 5 bases had no gene match. In DNA form, the CDR3 reads TGTGCCAGCAGCCAAGGCGGACAGGGACGCTACGAGCAGTACTTC. Translating gives CASSQGGQGRYEQYF.